The clone carrying this TCR beta chain occurred a few times. Its antigen is as yet unknown. V dropped 5 bases and J dropped 0; count of bases not matched to a gene: 13. The CDR3 loop spans 17 amino acids. Germline CDR1 and CDR2: DFQATT and SNEGSKA (reference sequence). The data stem from a study of T cells in Graves' hyperthyroidism and ophthalmopathy. Whole-study findings and limits: A median roughly six months before onset, the model predicted ophthalmopathy. Blood also carried most thyroid clonotypes expanded above 0.001.

This sample holds PBMCs from 10 ml fresh peripheral blood. TCR beta CDR3 regions were amplified from RNA transcripts. Initially, a first-round RT-PCR of the TCR CDR3 employed the HTBI primer set. TCRdb redid the calling of the multiplex PCR reads with MiXCR, one entry per CDR3 protein. The repertoire holds hundreds of thousands of distinct CDR3 sequences, about 15% seen once, with about 22% in the top ten. The sample was blood. V and J are TRBV20-1 and TRBJ2-7; the match to TRBD1 covers 10 bases. The clonotype comes from a woman between 25 and 40 years old with Graves' hyperthyroidism. The CDR3 DNA reads as TGCAGTGCTGATCCGATTACACGGGACAGGGGCTCCTACGAGCAGTACTTC. It translates to CSADPITRDRGSYEQYF.